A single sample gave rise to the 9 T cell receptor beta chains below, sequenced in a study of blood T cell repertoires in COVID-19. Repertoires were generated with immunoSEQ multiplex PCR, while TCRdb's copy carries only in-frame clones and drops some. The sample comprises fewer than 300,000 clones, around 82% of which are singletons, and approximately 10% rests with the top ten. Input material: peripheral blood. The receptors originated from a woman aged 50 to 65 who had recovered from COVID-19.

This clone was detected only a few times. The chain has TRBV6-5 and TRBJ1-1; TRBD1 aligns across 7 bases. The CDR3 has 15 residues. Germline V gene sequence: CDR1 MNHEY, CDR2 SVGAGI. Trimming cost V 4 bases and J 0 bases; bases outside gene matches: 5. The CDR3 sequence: CASSSNRGMNTEAFF. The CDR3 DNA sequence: TGTGCCAGCAGTTCAAACAGGGGAATGAACACTGAAGCTTTCTTT.

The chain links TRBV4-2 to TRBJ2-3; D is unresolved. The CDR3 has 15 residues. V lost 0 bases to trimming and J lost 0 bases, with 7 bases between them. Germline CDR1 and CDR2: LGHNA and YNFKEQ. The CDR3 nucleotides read TGTGCCAGCAGCCAAGATCAGAGGAGCACAGATACGCAGTATTTT. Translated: CASSQDQRSTDTQYF.

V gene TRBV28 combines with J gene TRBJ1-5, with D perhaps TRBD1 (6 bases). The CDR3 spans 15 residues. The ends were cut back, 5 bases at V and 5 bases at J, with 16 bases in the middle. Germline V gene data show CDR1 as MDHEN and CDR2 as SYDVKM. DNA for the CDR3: TGTGCCAGCAGTACCGCGGGGGCGGGGGATCAGCCCCAGCATTTT. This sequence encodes CASSTAGAGDQPQHF.

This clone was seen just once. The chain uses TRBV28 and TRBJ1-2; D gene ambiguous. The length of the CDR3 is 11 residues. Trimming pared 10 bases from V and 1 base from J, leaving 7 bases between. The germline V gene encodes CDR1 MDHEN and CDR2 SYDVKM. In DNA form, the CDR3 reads TGTGCCACGACAAGTAACTATGGCTACACCTTC. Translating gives CATTSNYGYTF.

CDR3 amino acids: CASSQLAGGRVNEQFF. CDR3 coding DNA: TGCGCCAGCAGCCAATTAGCGGGGGGGCGGGTAAATGAGCAGTTCTTC. The chain uses TRBV4-3 and TRBJ2-1; 11 nucleotides align to TRBD2. V lost 2 bases to trimming and J lost 7 bases; unmatched junction nucleotides: 7. From germline, CDR1 is LGHNA and CDR2 YSLEER. This CDR3 spans 16 amino acids.

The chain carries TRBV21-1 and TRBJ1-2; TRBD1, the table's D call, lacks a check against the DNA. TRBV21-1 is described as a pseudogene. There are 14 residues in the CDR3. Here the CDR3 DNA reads TGTGCCAGCAGCAAAAGGGGACAGCTAGATGGCTACACCTTC. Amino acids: CASSKRGQLDGYTF.

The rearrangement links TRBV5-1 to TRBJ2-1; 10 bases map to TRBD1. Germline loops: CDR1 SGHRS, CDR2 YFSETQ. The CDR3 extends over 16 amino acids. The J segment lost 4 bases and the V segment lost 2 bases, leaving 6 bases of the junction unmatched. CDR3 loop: CASSFNPGQGYNEQFF. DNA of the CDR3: TGCGCCAGCAGCTTCAATCCGGGACAGGGGTACAATGAGCAGTTCTTC.

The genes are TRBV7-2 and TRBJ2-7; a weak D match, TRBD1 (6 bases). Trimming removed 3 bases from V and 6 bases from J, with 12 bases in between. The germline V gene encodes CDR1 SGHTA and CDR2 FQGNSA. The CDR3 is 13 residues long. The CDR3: CASSFMTGGEQYF. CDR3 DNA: TGTGCCAGCAGCTTCATGACAGGCGGCGAGCAGTACTTC.

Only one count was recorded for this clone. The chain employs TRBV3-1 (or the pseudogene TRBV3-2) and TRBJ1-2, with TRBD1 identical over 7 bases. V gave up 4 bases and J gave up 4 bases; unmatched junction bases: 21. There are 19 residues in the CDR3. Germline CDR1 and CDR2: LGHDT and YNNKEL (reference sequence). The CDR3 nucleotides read TGTGCCAGCAGCCGTTACCGGGACAGACATCAACCCTGCTTCTATGGCTACACCTTC. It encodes CASSRYRDRHQPCFYGYTF.